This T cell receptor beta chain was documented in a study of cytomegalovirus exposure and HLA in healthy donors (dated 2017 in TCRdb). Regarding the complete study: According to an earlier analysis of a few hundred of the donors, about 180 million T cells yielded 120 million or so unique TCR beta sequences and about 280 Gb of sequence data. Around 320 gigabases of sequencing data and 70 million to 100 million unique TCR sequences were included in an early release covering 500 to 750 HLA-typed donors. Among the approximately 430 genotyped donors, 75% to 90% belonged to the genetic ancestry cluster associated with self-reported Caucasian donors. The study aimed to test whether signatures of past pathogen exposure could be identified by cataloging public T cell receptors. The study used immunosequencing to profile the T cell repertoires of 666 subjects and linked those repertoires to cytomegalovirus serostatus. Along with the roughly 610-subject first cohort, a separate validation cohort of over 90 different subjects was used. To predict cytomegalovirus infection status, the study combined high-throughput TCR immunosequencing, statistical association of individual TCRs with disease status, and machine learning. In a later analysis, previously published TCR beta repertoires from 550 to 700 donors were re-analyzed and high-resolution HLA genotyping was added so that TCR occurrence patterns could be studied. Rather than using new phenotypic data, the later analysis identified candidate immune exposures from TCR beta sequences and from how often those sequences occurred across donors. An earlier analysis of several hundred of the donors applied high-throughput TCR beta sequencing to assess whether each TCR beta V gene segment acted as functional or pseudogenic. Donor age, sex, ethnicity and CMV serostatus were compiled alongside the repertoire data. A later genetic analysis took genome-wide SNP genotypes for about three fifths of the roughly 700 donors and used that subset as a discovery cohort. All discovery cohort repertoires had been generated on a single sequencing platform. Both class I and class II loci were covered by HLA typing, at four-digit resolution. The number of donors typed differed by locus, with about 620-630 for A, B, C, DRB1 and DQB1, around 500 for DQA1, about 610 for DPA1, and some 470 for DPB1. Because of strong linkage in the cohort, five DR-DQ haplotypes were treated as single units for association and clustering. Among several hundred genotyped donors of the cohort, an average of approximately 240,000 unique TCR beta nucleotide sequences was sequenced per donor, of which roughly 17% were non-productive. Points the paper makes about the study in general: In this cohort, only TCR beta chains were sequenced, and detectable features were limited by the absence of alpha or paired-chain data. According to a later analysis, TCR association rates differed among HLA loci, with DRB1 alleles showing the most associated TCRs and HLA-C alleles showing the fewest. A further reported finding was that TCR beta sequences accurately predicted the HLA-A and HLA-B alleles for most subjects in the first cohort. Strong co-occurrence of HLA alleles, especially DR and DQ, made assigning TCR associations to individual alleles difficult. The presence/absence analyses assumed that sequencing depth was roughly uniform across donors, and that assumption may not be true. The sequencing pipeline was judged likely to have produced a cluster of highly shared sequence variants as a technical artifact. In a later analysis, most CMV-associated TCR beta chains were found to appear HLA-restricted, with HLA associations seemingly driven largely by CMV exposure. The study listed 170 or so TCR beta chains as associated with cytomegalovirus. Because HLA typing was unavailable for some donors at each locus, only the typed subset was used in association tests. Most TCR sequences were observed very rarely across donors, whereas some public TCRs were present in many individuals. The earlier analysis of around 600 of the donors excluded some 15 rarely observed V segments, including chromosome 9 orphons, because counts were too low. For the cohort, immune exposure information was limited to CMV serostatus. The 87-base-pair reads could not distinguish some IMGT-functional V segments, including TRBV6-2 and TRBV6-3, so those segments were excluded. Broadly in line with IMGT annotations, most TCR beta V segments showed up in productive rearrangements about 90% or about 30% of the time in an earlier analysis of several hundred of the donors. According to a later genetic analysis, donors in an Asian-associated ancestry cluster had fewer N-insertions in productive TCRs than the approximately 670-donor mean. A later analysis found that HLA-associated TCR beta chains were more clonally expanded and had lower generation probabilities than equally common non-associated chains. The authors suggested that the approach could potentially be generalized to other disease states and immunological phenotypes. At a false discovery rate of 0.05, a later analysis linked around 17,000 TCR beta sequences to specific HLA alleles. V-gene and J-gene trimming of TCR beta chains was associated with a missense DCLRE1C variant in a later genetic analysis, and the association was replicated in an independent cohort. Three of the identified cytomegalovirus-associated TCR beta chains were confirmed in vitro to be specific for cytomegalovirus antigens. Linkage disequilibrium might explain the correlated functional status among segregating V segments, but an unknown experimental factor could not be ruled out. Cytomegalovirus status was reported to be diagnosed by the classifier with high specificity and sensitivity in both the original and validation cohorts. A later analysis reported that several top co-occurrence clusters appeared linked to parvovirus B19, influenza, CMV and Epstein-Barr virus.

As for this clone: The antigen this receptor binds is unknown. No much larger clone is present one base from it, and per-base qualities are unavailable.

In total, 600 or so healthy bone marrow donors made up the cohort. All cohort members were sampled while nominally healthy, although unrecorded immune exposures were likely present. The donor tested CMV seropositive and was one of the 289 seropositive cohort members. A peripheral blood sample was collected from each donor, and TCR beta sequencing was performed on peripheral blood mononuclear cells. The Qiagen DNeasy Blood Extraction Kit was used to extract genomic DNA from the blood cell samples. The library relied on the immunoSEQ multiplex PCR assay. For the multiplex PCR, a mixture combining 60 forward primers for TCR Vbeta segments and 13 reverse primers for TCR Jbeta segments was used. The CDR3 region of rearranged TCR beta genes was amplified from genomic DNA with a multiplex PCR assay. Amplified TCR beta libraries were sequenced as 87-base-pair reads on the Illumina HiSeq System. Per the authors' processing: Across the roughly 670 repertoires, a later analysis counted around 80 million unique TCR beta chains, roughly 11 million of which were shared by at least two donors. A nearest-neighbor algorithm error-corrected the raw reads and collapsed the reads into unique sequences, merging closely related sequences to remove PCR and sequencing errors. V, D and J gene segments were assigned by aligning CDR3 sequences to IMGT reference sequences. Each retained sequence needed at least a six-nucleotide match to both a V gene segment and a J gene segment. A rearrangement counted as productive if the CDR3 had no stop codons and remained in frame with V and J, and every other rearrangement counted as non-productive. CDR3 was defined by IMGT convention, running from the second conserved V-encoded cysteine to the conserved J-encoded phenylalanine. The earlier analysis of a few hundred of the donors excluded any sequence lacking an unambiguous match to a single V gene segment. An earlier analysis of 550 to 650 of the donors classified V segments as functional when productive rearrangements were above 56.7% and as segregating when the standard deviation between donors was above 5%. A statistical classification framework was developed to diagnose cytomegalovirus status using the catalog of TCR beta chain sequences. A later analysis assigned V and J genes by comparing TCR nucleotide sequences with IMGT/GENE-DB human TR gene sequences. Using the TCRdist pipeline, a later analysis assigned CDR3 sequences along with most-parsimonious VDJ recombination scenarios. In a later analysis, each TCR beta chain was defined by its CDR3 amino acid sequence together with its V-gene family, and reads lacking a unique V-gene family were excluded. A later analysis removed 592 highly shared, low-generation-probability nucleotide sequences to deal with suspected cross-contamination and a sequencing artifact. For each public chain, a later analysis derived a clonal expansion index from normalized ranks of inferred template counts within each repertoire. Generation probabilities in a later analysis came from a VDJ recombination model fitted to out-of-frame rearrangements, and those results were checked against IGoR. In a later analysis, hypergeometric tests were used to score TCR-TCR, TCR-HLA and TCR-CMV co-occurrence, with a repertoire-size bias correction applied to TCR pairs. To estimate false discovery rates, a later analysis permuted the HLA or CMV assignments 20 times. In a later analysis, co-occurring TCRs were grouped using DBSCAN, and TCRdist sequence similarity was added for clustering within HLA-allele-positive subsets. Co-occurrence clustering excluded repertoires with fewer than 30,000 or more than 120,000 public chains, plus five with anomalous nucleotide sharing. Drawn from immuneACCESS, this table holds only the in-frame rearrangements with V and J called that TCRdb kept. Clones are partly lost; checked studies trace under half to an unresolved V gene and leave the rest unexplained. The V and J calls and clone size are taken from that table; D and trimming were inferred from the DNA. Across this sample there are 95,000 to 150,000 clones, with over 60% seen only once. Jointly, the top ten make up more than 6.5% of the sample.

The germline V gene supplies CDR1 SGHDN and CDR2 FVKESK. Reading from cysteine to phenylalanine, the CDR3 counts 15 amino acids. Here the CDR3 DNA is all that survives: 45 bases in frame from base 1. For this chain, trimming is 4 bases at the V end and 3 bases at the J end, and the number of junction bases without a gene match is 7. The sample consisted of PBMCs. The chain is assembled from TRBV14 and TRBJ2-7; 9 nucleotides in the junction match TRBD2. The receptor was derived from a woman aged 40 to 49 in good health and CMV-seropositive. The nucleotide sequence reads TGTGCCAGCAGCCTACCCGGGACTAGCAGCTACGAGCAGTACTTC. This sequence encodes CASSLPGTSSYEQYF.